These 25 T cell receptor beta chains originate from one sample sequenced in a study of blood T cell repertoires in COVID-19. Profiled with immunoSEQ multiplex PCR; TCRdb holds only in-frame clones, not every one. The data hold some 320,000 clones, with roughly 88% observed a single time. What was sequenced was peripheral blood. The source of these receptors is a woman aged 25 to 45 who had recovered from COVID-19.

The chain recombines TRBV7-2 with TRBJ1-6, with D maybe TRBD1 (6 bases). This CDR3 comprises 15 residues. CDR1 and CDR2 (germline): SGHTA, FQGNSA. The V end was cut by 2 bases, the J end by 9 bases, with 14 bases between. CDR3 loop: CASSLNVGAGSPLHF. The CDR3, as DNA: TGTGCCAGCAGCTTAAACGTGGGGGCCGGTTCACCCCTCCACTTT.

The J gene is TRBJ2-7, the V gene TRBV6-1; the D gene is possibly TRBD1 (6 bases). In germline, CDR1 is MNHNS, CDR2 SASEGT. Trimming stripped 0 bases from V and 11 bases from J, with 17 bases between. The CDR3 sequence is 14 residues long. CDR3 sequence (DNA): TGTGCCAGCAGTGAAGCGCCAGGGGTGTTTGGGGAGTACTTC. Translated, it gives CASSEAPGVFGEYF.

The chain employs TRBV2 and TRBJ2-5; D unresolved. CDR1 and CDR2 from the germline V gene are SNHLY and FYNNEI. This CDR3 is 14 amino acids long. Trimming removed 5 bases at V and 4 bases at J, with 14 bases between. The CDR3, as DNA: TGTGCCAGCAGTCCCAATCCCGGCGGAGAGACCCAGTACTTC. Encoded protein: CASSPNPGGETQYF.

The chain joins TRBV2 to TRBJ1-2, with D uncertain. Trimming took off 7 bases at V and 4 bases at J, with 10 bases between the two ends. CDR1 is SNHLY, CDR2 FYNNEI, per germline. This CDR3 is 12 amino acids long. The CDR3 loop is CASIREVYGYTF. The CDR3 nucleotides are TGTGCCAGCATTCGAGAGGTCTATGGCTACACCTTC.

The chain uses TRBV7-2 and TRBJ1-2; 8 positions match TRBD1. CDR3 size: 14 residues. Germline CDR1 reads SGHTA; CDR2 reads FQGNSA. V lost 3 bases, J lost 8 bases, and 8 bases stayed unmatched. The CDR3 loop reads CASSFYRDRFGYTF. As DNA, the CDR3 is TGTGCCAGCAGCTTTTACCGGGACAGGTTCGGCTACACCTTC.

Here the CDR3 reads CASLRGQGYEQYF. CDR3 bases: TGTGCCAGCTTGCGGGGGCAAGGGTACGAGCAGTACTTC. This chain joins TRBV6-6 and TRBJ2-7, with D perhaps matching TRBD2 (7 bases). The CDR3 has 13 amino acids. Germline V gene data show CDR1 as MNHNY and CDR2 as SVGAGI (reference sequence). V lost 8 bases and J lost 4, with 15 bases in between.

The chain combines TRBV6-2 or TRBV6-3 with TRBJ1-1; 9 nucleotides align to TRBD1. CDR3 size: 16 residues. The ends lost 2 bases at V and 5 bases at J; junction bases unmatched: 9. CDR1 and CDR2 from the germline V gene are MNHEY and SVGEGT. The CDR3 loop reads CASSYDPQGAWTEAFF. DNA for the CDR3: TGTGCCAGCAGTTACGACCCACAGGGGGCTTGGACTGAAGCTTTCTTT.

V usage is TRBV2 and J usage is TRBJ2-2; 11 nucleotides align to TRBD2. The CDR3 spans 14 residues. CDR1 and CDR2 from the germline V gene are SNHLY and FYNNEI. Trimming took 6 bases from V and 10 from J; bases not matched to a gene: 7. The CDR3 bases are TGTGCCAGCAGGACTAGCGGGGATTTGGAGGAGCTGTTTTTT. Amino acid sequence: CASRTSGDLEELFF.

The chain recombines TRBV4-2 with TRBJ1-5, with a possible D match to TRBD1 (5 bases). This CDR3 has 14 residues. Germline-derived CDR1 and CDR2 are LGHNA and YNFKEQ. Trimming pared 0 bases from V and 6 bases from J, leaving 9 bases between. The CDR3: CASSQEGRGQPQHF. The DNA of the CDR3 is TGTGCCAGCAGCCAAGAGGGGAGGGGTCAGCCCCAGCATTTT.

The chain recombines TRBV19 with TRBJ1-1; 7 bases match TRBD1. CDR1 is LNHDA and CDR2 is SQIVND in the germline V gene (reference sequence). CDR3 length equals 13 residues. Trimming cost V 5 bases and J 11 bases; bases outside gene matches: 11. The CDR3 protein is CASSDDRVGMAFF. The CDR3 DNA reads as TGTGCCAGTAGTGACGACAGGGTTGGTATGGCTTTCTTT.

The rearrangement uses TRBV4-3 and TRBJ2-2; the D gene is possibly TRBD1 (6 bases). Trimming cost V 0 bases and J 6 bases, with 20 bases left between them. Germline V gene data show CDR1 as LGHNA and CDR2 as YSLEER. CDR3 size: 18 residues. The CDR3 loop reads CASSQDEVWGRRAGELFF. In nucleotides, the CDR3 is TGCGCCAGCAGCCAAGATGAGGTGTGGGGGCGTAGGGCCGGGGAGCTGTTTTTT.

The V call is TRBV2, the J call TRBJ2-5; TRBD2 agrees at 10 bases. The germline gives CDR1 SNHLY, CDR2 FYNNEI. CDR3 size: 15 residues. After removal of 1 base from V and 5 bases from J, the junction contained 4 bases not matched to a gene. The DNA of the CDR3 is TGTGCCAGCAGTGAAGAAGCGGGGGGGAGGGAGACCCAGTACTTC. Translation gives CASSEEAGGRETQYF. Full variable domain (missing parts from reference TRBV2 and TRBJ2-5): EPEVTQTPSHQVTQMGQEVILRCVPISNHLYFYWYRQILGQKVEFLVSFYNNEISEKSEIFDDQFSVERPDGSNFTLKIRSTKLEDSAMYFCASSEEAGGRETQYFGPGTRLLVL.

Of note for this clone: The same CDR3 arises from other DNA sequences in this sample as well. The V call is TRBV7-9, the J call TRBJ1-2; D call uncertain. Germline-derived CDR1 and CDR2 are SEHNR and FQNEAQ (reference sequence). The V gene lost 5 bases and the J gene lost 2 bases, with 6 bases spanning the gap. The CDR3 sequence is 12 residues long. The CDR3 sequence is CASSPSNYGYTF. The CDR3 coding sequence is TGTGCCAGCAGCCCCTCCAACTATGGCTACACCTTC.

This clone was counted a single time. CDR3 protein: CAISESGLAKNIQYF. The CDR3 coding sequence is TGTGCCATCAGTGAGTCGGGACTAGCCAAAAACATTCAGTACTTC. The V gene is TRBV10-3, the J gene TRBJ2-4; D is possibly TRBD2 (6 bases). The ends were cut back, 0 bases at V and 0 bases at J, with 6 bases in the middle. The CDR3 loop spans 15 amino acids. Germline CDR1 and CDR2: ENHRY and SYGVKD.

CDR3 amino acids: CSASSQMTEAFF. CDR3 in DNA: TGCAGTGCTAGTAGCCAAATGACTGAAGCTTTCTTT. The genes are TRBV20-1 and TRBJ1-1, with D unclear. Germline assignment: CDR1 DFQATT and CDR2 SNEGSKA (reference sequence). The V gene lost 3 bases and the J gene lost 5 bases, with 10 bases spanning the gap. The CDR3 is 12 amino acids.

CDR3 bases: TGTGCCAGCACCGCCGGGACAATGCCCTACGAGCAGTACTTC. Its translation: CASTAGTMPYEQYF. The chain is built from TRBV11-2 and TRBJ2-7, with D possibly matching TRBD1 (6 bases). V was pared by 7 bases and J by 2 bases, with 15 bases between. The CDR3 has 14 amino acids. Germline-derived CDR1 and CDR2 are SGHAT and FQNNGV.

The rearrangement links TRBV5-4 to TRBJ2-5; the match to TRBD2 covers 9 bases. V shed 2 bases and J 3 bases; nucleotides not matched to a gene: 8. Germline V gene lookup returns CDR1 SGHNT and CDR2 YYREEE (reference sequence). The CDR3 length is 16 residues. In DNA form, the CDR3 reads TGTGCCAGCAGCTTTTTCGGCGGGGGGGGTAAAGAGACCCAGTACTTC. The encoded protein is CASSFFGGGGKETQYF.

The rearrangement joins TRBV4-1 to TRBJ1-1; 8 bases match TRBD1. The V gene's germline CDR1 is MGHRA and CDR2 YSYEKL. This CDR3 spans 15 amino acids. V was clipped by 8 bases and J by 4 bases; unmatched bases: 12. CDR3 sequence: CASERDRGGGTEAFF. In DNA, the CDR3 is TGCGCCAGCGAGAGAGACAGGGGAGGGGGCACTGAAGCTTTCTTT.

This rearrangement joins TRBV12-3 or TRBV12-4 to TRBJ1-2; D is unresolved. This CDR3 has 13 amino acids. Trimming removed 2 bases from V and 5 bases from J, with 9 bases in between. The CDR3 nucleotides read TGTGCCAGCAGTTTATACAGTGTATATGGCTACACCTTC. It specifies CASSLYSVYGYTF.

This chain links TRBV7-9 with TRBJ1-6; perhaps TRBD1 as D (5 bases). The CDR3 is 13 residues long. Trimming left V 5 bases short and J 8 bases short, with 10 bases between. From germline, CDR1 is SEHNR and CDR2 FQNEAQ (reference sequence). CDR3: CASSAPGYSPLHF. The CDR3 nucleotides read TGTGCCAGCAGCGCTCCAGGGTATTCACCCCTCCACTTT. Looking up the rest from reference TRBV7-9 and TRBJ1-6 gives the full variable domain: DTGVSQNPRHKITKRGQNVTFRCDPISEHNRLYWYRQTLGQGPEFLTYFQNEAQLEKSRLLSDRFSAERPKGSFSTLEIQRTEQGDSAMYLCASSAPGYSPLHFGNGTRLTVT.

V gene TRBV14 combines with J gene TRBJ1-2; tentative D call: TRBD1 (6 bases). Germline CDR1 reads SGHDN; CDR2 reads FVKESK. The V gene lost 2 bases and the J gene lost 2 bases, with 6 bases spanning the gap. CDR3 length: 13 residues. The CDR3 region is CASSQQGNYGYTF. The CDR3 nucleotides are TGTGCCAGCAGCCAACAGGGGAACTATGGCTACACCTTC.

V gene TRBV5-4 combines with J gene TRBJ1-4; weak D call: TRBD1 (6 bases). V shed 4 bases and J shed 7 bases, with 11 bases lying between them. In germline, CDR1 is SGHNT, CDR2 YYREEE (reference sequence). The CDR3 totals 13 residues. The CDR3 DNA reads TGTGCCAGCAGCGGAGAGACAGGTGAAAAACTGTTTTTT. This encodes CASSGETGEKLFF.

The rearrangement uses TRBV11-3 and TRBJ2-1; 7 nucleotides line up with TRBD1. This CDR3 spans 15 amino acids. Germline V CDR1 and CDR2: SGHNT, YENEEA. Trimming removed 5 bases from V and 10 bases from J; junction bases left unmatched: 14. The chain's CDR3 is CASSPGTGARYEQFF. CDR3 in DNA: TGTGCCAGCAGCCCTGGTACAGGGGCGCGGTACGAGCAGTTCTTC.

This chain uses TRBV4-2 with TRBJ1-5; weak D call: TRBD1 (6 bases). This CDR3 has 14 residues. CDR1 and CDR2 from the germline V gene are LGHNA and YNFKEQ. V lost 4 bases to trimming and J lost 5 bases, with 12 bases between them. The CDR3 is CASSPQGADQPQHF. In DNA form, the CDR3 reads TGTGCCAGCAGCCCACAGGGTGCGGATCAGCCCCAGCATTTT.

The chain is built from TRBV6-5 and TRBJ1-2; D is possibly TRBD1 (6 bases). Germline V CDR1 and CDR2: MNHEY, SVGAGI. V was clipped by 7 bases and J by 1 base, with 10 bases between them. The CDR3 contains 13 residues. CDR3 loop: CASKTGYNYGYTF. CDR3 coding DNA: TGTGCCAGCAAGACAGGCTATAACTATGGCTACACCTTC.